Following are 19 T cell receptor beta chains from one sample sequenced in a study of blood T cell repertoires in COVID-19. This table comes from immunoSEQ multiplex PCR, and its TCRdb copy is limited to in-frame clones, with some not included. The table includes over 55,000 clones, more than 70% detected once. Material: peripheral blood. The receptors derive from a man in his fifties or sixties with active COVID-19.

This clone is medium-sized (0.01 to 0.1%). The chain joins TRBV29-1 to TRBJ2-7, with D possibly being TRBD2 (6 bases). V lost 0 bases, J lost 1 base, and 19 bases lay in between. The V gene's germline CDR1 is SQVTM and CDR2 ANQGSEA. The CDR3 is 17 amino acids. The CDR3 reads CSVEDHCGGTGSYEQYF. The CDR3 DNA reads TGCAGCGTTGAAGATCATTGTGGGGGGACGGGATCCTACGAGCAGTACTTC.

J is TRBJ2-7 and V is TRBV28; TRBD1 might be the D (6 bases). Trimming stripped 6 bases from V and 2 bases from J, with 11 bases between. The CDR3 is 13 amino acids. Germline V CDR1 and CDR2: MDHEN, SYDVKM. The CDR3 region has the DNA TGTGCCAGCAGAACAGGGTGGACCTACGAGCAGTACTTC. Protein: CASRTGWTYEQYF.

The J gene is TRBJ2-1, the V gene TRBV5-5; D is possibly TRBD2 (5 bases). V was shortened by 2 bases and J by 0 bases, with 15 bases between the two germline ends. The CDR3 totals 17 residues. Per germline, CDR1 SGHKS and CDR2 YYEKEE (reference sequence). The CDR3 region is CASSFSLTGSSYNEQFF. The DNA for the CDR3 is TGTGCCAGCAGCTTTAGCCTGACGGGGTCCTCCTACAATGAGCAGTTCTTC. Filled out from reference TRBV5-5 and TRBJ2-1, the complete variable domain reads DAGVTQSPTHLIKTRGQQVTLRCSPISGHKSVSWYQQVLGQGPQFIFQYYEKEERGRGNFPDRFSARQFPNYSSELNVNALLLGDSALYLCASSFSLTGSSYNEQFFGPGTRLTVL.

The chain uses TRBV7-2 and TRBJ2-3, with 8 bases aligning to TRBD2. The length of the CDR3 is 14 residues. J gave up 7 bases and V 5 bases, and 8 bases lay outside the gene matches. The germline gives CDR1 SGHTA, CDR2 FQGNSA. The chain's CDR3 is CASSVSAGGNTQYF. In DNA, the CDR3 is TGTGCCAGCAGCGTCTCCGCGGGAGGAAATACGCAGTATTTT. The complete variable domain, with remaining parts taken from reference TRBV7-2 and TRBJ2-3, reads GAGVSQSPSNKVTEKGKDVELRCDPISGHTALYWYRQSLGQGLEFLIYFQGNSAPDKSGLPSDRFSAERTGGSVSTLTIQRTQQEDSAVYLCASSVSAGGNTQYFGPGTRLTVL.

The J gene is TRBJ2-3, the V gene TRBV10-1, with TRBD2 matching 7 bases. The germline CDR1 and CDR2 sequences are WNHNN and SYGVQD (reference sequence). With 0 bases clipped from V and 5 bases from J, the junction kept 17 bases outside the gene matches. The CDR3 covers 19 residues. The CDR3: CASSESYPSSGPRGDTQYF. The CDR3 region has the DNA TGCGCCAGCAGTGAGTCGTATCCCTCTAGCGGTCCCCGGGGAGATACGCAGTATTTT.

The rearrangement links TRBV27 to TRBJ1-2; D ambiguous. Germline V gives CDR1 MNHEY, CDR2 SMNVEV (reference sequence). The V gene lost 0 bases and the J gene lost 3 bases, with 17 bases spanning the gap. The CDR3 is 17 residues long. The CDR3 nucleotides read TGTGCCAGCAGTTTATCTTCCCCTACCACGTTTGACTATGGCTACACCTTC. This gives the protein CASSLSSPTTFDYGYTF.

This rearrangement joins TRBV4-2 to TRBJ2-5, with D unclear. This CDR3 region has 15 residues. Germline assignment: CDR1 LGHNA and CDR2 YNFKEQ. V lost 0 bases and J 1 base, leaving 9 bases between the germline ends. CDR3 coding DNA: TGTGCCAGCAGCCAAGATCTCAGTTCCCAAGAGACCCAGTACTTC. Translated: CASSQDLSSQETQYF.

The J gene is TRBJ2-1, the V gene TRBV11-2; 13 positions agree with TRBD2. The CDR3 totals 14 residues. The germline V gene encodes CDR1 SGHAT and CDR2 FQNNGV. J lost 10 bases, V lost 5 bases, and 5 bases had no gene match. DNA of the CDR3: TGTGCCAGCAGCAGTTGGGGACTAGCGGGAGAGCAGTTCTTC. Translated, it gives CASSSWGLAGEQFF.

The rearrangement links TRBV2 to TRBJ2-7, with TRBD1 matching over 7 bases. CDR1 is SNHLY, CDR2 FYNNEI, per germline. The J segment lost 1 base and the V segment lost 6 bases, leaving 6 bases of the junction unmatched. CDR3 length equals 14 residues. CDR3 in amino acids: CASRWDSNSYEQYF. Written as DNA, the CDR3 is TGTGCCAGCAGGTGGGACAGCAATTCCTACGAGCAGTACTTC.

The CDR3 spells CASSPGAGGNTGELFF. The CDR3 nucleotides are TGTGCCAGCAGCCCCGGGGCAGGGGGAAACACCGGGGAGCTGTTTTTT. The rearrangement links TRBV27 to TRBJ2-2; 7 positions agree with TRBD1. Losses at the gene ends were 6 bases for V and 2 bases for J; bases not matched to a gene: 9. Germline values: CDR1 MNHEY, CDR2 SMNVEV (reference sequence). This CDR3 is 16 amino acids long.

The chain combines TRBV5-8 with TRBJ1-1, with a tentative D call TRBD1 (5 bases). This CDR3 is built from 13 residues. The V gene lost 4 bases and the J gene lost 5 bases, with 12 bases spanning the gap. Germline CDR1 reads SGHTS; CDR2 reads YDEGEE. The CDR3 loop is CASSNQGVTEAFF. In nucleotides, the CDR3 is TGTGCCAGCAGCAATCAGGGTGTGACTGAAGCTTTCTTT. The full variable domain, completed using reference TRBV5-8 and TRBJ1-1, is EAGVTQSPTHLIKTRGQQATLRCSPISGHTSVYWYQQALGLGLQFLLWYDEGEERNRGNFPPRFSGRQFPNYSSELNVNALELEDSALYLCASSNQGVTEAFFGQGTRLTVV.

This chain uses TRBV27 with TRBJ1-3; D not certain. The CDR3 is made up of 17 amino acids. The germline V gene encodes CDR1 MNHEY and CDR2 SMNVEV (reference sequence). Trimming pared 7 bases from V and 0 bases from J, leaving 19 bases between. For the CDR3, the DNA is TGTGCCAGCAAAATGGGTAGCCGCGAGGCCTCTGGAAACACCATATATTTT. Translated: CASKMGSREASGNTIYF.

This chain links TRBV7-2 with TRBJ2-5; perhaps TRBD2 as D (5 bases). CDR3 length equals 16 residues. Germline V gene data show CDR1 as SGHTA and CDR2 as FQGNSA. Trimming removed 5 bases from V and 5 bases from J, with 21 bases in between. The CDR3 DNA is TGTGCCAGCAGCCCTCCGGGGTTAGCGCCAAGGGAGACCCAGTACTTC. Translation: CASSPPGLAPRETQYF.

The rearrangement joins TRBV7-2 to TRBJ1-1, with D tentatively TRBD1 (6 bases). V was cut by 6 bases and J by 8 bases, with 13 bases left in between. This CDR3 comprises 12 residues. The germline CDR1 and CDR2 sequences are SGHTA and FQGNSA. As DNA, the CDR3 is TGTGCCAGCAGTCCTCCCAGGGGAGAAGCTTTCTTT. Translation gives CASSPPRGEAFF.

Only a few counts were recorded for this clone. V gene TRBV19 combines with J gene TRBJ1-5; D possibly corresponds to TRBD1 (6 bases). V was cut by 5 bases and J by 4 bases, with 15 bases left in between. The CDR3 sequence is 15 residues long. Germline V gene sequence: CDR1 LNHDA, CDR2 SQIVND (reference sequence). CDR3 sequence (DNA): TGTGCCAGTAGTCCCGACAGGCGTGGAAATCAGCCCCAGCATTTT. It specifies CASSPDRRGNQPQHF.

CDR3 bases: TGCGCCAGCAGCAGATGGACAGGTGGGAACACTGAAGCTTTCTTT. Protein product: CASSRWTGGNTEAFF. The chain links TRBV5-1 to TRBJ1-1; TRBD1 matches at 7 bases. The germline CDR1 and CDR2 sequences are SGHRS and YFSETQ. V gave up 4 bases and J gave up 1 base; unmatched junction bases: 7. The CDR3 is 15 residues long.

The chain links TRBV5-1 to TRBJ2-5; D possibly corresponds to TRBD1 (5 bases). Per germline, CDR1 SGHRS and CDR2 YFSETQ. CDR3 length: 13 amino acids. Trimming stripped 0 bases from V and 5 bases from J, with 8 bases between. The CDR3 DNA reads TGCGCCAGCAGCTTGGGGCAGGGCGAGACCCAGTACTTC. Translation gives CASSLGQGETQYF.

In this sample, this clone turned up once. CDR3 loop: CASSTKVRGSNQPQHF. As DNA, the CDR3 is TGTGCCAGCAGTACAAAGGTCAGGGGTAGCAATCAGCCCCAGCATTTT. The chain joins TRBV2 to TRBJ1-5; D possibly corresponds to TRBD1 (6 bases). Deletions cut 5 bases from V and 0 bases from J, with 14 bases between. This CDR3 comprises 16 residues. The germline V gene encodes CDR1 SNHLY and CDR2 FYNNEI. The full variable domain, its missing parts supplied by reference TRBV2 and TRBJ1-5, is EPEVTQTPSHQVTQMGQEVILRCVPISNHLYFYWYRQILGQKVEFLVSFYNNEISEKSEIFDDQFSVERPDGSNFTLKIRSTKLEDSAMYFCASSTKVRGSNQPQHFGDGTRLSIL.

This chain uses TRBV10-2 with TRBJ2-1; 8 bases agree with TRBD2. Germline V gives CDR1 WSHSY, CDR2 SAAADI. V dropped 2 bases and J dropped 10; count of bases not matched to a gene: 19. This CDR3 has 18 amino acids. For the CDR3, the DNA is TGCGCCAGCAGTGAGACCCAACGTTGGAGCGGGGGAGCGAGGGAGCAGTTCTTC. As protein: CASSETQRWSGGAREQFF.